This T cell receptor (beta chain) stems from a study of T cell responses to AZD1222 COVID-19 vaccine. Whole-study results and caveats: Among AZD1222 vaccinees, only six or seven were seropositive at baseline. Donors skewed white British and female; clonal diversity was possibly underestimated.

This clone was found a few times. Antigen: not known. Other DNA variants within this sample encode the same CDR3. Produced via immunoSEQ multiplex PCR; TCRdb's table is partial and in-frame only. The sample contains around 200,000 clones, 70% to 90% of which appear only once. The CDR3 is 16 amino acids. V lost 1 base and J 0 bases, leaving 10 bases between the germline ends. In germline, CDR1 is SGHTA, CDR2 FQGNSA. This TCR was sampled from an adult who received the AZD1222 COVID-19 vaccine. The J gene is TRBJ2-1, the V gene TRBV7-2; either TRBD1 or TRBD2 may fit D (6 bases each). The sequencing here drew on peripheral blood, taken 28 days after the second AZD1222 dose. The CDR3 coding sequence is TGTGCCAGCAGCTTAGTGGGGGGCAGCTCCTACAATGAGCAGTTCTTC. Translated, it gives CASSLVGGSSYNEQFF.